Given below is one TCR beta chain in context. This specimen comes from a study of blood T cell repertoires in COVID-19. The overall study: The samples span acute and convalescent COVID-19 from the United States, Italy and Spain. PBMCs, B-cell-depleted T cells, or T cells provided the cDNA or gDNA that made up the material.

In the source study's methods: Amplification with reference gene primers provided the estimates of nucleated cell counts. Here immunoSEQ multiplex PCR was the method, and the copy in TCRdb shows in-frame clones only, minus some. For V, J and clone size, that table is used; D and trimming come from the DNA. This table has 200,000 to 250,000 clones, around 83% appearing once. CDR3 length: 13 residues. V lost 1 base, J lost 10 bases, and 4 bases stayed unmatched. The germline V gene has CDR1 MDHEN and CDR2 SYDVKM. The receptor comes from a man aged 25-40 years who had recovered from COVID-19. Sequencing was done on a sample of peripheral blood. The chain recombines TRBV28 with TRBJ2-1; 7 bases fit TRBD2. Here the CDR3 reads CASSLFQGGEQFF. The CDR3 DNA reads as TGTGCCAGCAGTTTATTCCAGGGAGGGGAGCAGTTCTTC.